Presented here are 20 T cell receptor beta chains from one specimen sequenced in a study of CD8+CD57+ T cells in acquired aplastic anemia. Genomic DNA acted as the template from which TCR beta VDJ combination and CDR3 sequence profiling were carried out. TCRdb fed the reads into MiXCR, producing one record per CDR3 protein. Here the sample spans roughly 180,000 distinct CDR3 sequences, 50% to 65% being singletons. By flow cytometry, patients selected for sequencing had shown an expansion of CD8+CD57+ cells. Sequences were obtained from sorted CD4+, CD8+, or CD8+CD57+ T cells (not recorded which) from PBMCs. The receptors here all came from a human donor with aplastic anemia.

This clonotype was detected a few times. A read error may explain this, as a much larger clone is one base away. This rearrangement joins TRBV7-8 to TRBJ2-3; possible D gene TRBD1, 5 bases. The CDR3 spans 15 residues. Germline V CDR1 and CDR2: SGHVS, FQNEAQ. The CDR3 DNA reads as TGTGCCAGCAGCTTAGTAGCAGGGAACACAAATACGCAGTATTTT. This sequence encodes CASSLVAGNTNTQYF.

The rearrangement uses TRBV7-3 and TRBJ2-2; D is unresolved. The V and J ends lost 5 bases and 8 bases respectively, with 12 bases between them. The V gene's germline CDR1 is SGHTA and CDR2 FQGTGA. CDR3 length equals 13 residues. CDR3 region: CASSLRQAGELFF. CDR3 coding DNA: TGTGCCAGCAGCCTACGGCAGGCTGGGGAGCTGTTTTTT. The variable domain in full, completed from reference TRBV7-3 and TRBJ2-2, reads GAGVSQTPSNKVTEKGKYVELRCDPISGHTALYWYRQSLGQGPEFLIYFQGTGAADDSGLPNDRFFAVRPEGSVSTLKIQRTERGDSAVYLCASSLRQAGELFFGEGSRLTVL.

Many counts were recorded for this clonotype. The chain carries TRBV24-1 and TRBJ2-1; D might be TRBD1 (6 bases). This CDR3 comprises 16 residues. Trimming pared 0 bases from V and 9 bases from J, leaving 17 bases between. CDR1 is KGHDR, CDR2 SFDVKD, per germline. The CDR3 region has the DNA TGTGCCACCAGTGATTTGCGGGGTACAGGGTCCGGTGAGCAGTTCTTC. Amino acid sequence: CATSDLRGTGSGEQFF.

This rearrangement joins TRBV20-1 to TRBJ2-7; a possible D gene is TRBD1 (5 bases). This CDR3 contains 13 residues. Germline lookup yields CDR1 DFQATT and CDR2 SNEGSKA (reference sequence). The germline V and J ends were trimmed by 3 bases and 2 bases, with 11 bases remaining between them. The DNA of the CDR3 is TGCAGTGCTAGCCATCCACAGGCCTACGAGCAGTACTTC. Its translation: CSASHPQAYEQYF.

V usage is TRBV5-1 and J usage is TRBJ1-4; D is unclear. This CDR3 contains 14 residues. CDR1 and CDR2 (germline): SGHRS, YFSETQ. V lost 1 base and J lost 3, with 7 bases in between. The CDR3 is CASSLTQSNEKLFF. CDR3 nucleotides: TGCGCCAGCAGCTTGACACAATCTAATGAAAAACTGTTTTTT.

This sequence joins TRBV7-9 and TRBJ1-1, with 8 bases that match TRBD1. Germline V gene lookup returns CDR1 SEHNR and CDR2 FQNEAQ (reference sequence). The V segment lost 5 bases and the J segment 3 bases; nucleotides outside the gene matches: 8. The CDR3 extends over 15 amino acids. DNA of the CDR3: TGTGCCAGCAGCGCGACACAGGGGGAGGACACTGAAGCTTTCTTT. Amino acids: CASSATQGEDTEAFF.

The V gene is TRBV7-6, the J gene TRBJ2-5, with D tentatively TRBD1 or TRBD2 (5 bases each). The CDR3 extends over 17 amino acids. Germline CDR1 is SGHVS and CDR2 is FNYEAQ. The ends were cut back, 4 bases at V and 2 bases at J, with 20 bases in the middle. Written as DNA, the CDR3 is TGTGCCAGCAGCTGGCCCTCGGAGCGTGAGGGGCAAGAGACCCAGTACTTC. This sequence encodes CASSWPSEREGQETQYF.

V gene TRBV7-8 combines with J gene TRBJ2-5; 8 nucleotides match TRBD2. The J call may be mistaken, given a closer DNA end match to TRBJ2-1. The CDR3 covers 15 residues. Germline CDR1 SGHVS, CDR2 FQNEAQ. The CDR3 DNA is TGTGCCAGCCGGCGGGGGGCTACCTTAGACAATGAGCAGTTCTTC. Protein sequence: CASRRGATLDNEQFF.

The chain uses TRBV12-3 or TRBV12-4 and TRBJ1-5; D is possibly TRBD1 (5 bases). The length of the CDR3 is 12 residues. The V end lost 5 bases, the J end lost 11 bases, and 13 bases lay between the germline ends. The CDR3 nucleotides are TGTGCCAGCAGTCCTGATGGGACGTCCCAGCATTTT. Its translation: CASSPDGTSQHF.

This chain joins TRBV18 and TRBJ1-1; 7 bases map to TRBD1. The ends lost 1 base at V and 4 bases at J; junction bases unmatched: 6. In germline, CDR1 is KGHSH, CDR2 LQKENI. The CDR3 is 15 residues long. DNA for the CDR3: TGTGCCAGCTCACCACGAGAGGGGGCGCGCACTGAAGCTTTCTTT. As protein: CASSPREGARTEAFF.

The chain carries TRBV9 and TRBJ1-1; D remains unclear. V lost 1 base, J lost 1 base, and 11 bases lay in between. CDR3 length: 15 residues. Germline assignment: CDR1 SGDLS and CDR2 YYNGEE. The CDR3 reads CASSVNGRPNTEAFF. The DNA for the CDR3 is TGTGCCAGCAGCGTAAACGGGAGACCGAACACTGAAGCTTTCTTT.

As to this clonotype: A junction boundary mismatches the germline segment, possibly from a read error. The chain couples TRBV2 to TRBJ1-2; D not resolved. The CDR3 contains 10 residues. The germline gives CDR1 SNHLY, CDR2 FYNNEI. DNA of the CDR3: TGTGCCAGCAGTGACACCGACGGGAACTTC. Protein product: CASSDTDGNF.

The gene calls are TRBV9 and TRBJ1-2; D might be TRBD1 (5 bases). This CDR3 is 14 amino acids long. The V and J ends lost 5 bases and 6 bases respectively, with 17 bases between them. Germline-derived CDR1 and CDR2 are SGDLS and YYNGEE. CDR3 sequence (DNA): TGTGCCAGCAGTGAAGGGCCTCTGGGGGATGGCTACACCTTC. Its protein product is CASSEGPLGDGYTF.

V and J are TRBV24-1 and TRBJ2-5, with TRBD2 as a possible D gene (5 bases). The ends were cut back, 0 bases at V and 4 bases at J, with 14 bases in the middle. Germline V gene data show CDR1 as KGHDR and CDR2 as SFDVKD. The length of the CDR3 is 16 residues. CDR3 in amino acids: CATSDLKDSPGETQYF. As DNA, the CDR3 is TGTGCCACCAGTGATTTGAAGGACTCCCCAGGAGAGACCCAGTACTTC.

The V call is TRBV10-2, the J call TRBJ1-2; TRBD1 aligns across 10 bases. Germline V gene sequence: CDR1 WSHSY, CDR2 SAAADI. The trim removed 6 bases at V and 9 bases at J, leaving 4 bases unmatched. CDR3 length: 12 residues. The CDR3 DNA reads as TGCGCCAGCAGCGTGGACAGGGGGAGCTACACCTTC. This encodes CASSVDRGSYTF.

This chain joins TRBV7-8 and TRBJ2-3; D gene ambiguous. The CDR3 contains 14 residues. The ends were cut back, 1 base at V and 3 bases at J, with 8 bases in the middle. Germline loops: CDR1 SGHVS, CDR2 FQNEAQ. CDR3 region: CASSLGQSTDTQYF. The CDR3 DNA follows: TGTGCCAGCAGCTTAGGGCAGTCAACAGATACGCAGTATTTT.

This clonotype was recorded a few times. J is TRBJ2-7 and V is TRBV7-2; D gene ambiguous. Trimming took off 4 bases at V and 5 bases at J, with 9 bases between the two ends. Germline V CDR1 and CDR2: SGHTA, FQGNSA. The CDR3 runs 12 residues. The CDR3 DNA is TGTGCCAGCAGCTCTGGTGGAGACGAGCAGTACTTC. This codes for CASSSGGDEQYF. The full variable domain, completed using reference TRBV7-2 and TRBJ2-7, is GAGVSQSPSNKVTEKGKDVELRCDPISGHTALYWYRQSLGQGLEFLIYFQGNSAPDKSGLPSDRFSAERTGGSVSTLTIQRTQQEDSAVYLCASSSGGDEQYFGPGTRLTVT.

The chain employs TRBV20-1 and TRBJ2-7, with 11 bases that match TRBD1. The CDR3 contains 14 residues. V was clipped by 3 bases and J by 3 bases; unmatched bases: 4. Germline-derived CDR1 and CDR2 are DFQATT and SNEGSKA (reference sequence). The CDR3 nucleotides read TGCAGTGCTAGGGGGGGGACAGGGGGCTACGAGCAGTACTTC. This translates into CSARGGTGGYEQYF.

This clonotype was detected ten times or more. The chain has TRBV2 and TRBJ2-1; D uncertain. In germline, CDR1 is SNHLY, CDR2 FYNNEI. This CDR3 is built from 14 residues. V was shortened by 4 bases and J by 0 bases, with 7 bases between the two germline ends. The chain's CDR3 is CASSGGSSYNEQFF. CDR3 bases: TGTGCCAGCAGTGGGGGTTCCTCCTACAATGAGCAGTTCTTC.

The J gene is TRBJ2-2, the V gene TRBV6-1; the match to TRBD2 covers 7 bases. The V segment lost 3 bases and the J segment 3 bases; nucleotides outside the gene matches: 4. Germline CDR1 is MNHNS and CDR2 is SASEGT. This CDR3 has 15 amino acids. The CDR3 region has the DNA TGTGCCAGCAGTGAGCCAGGGAGGGACACCGGGGAGCTGTTTTTT. Amino acids: CASSEPGRDTGELFF.